These 22 T cell receptor beta chains were all obtained from the same sample, sequenced in a study of blood T cell repertoires in COVID-19. TCRdb's copy holds only in-frame clones and misses some; the assay was immunoSEQ multiplex PCR. The data show 250,000 to 350,000 clones, approximately 90% seen once. What was sequenced was PBMCs or T cells enriched from blood (not recorded which). The receptors stem from a woman between 25 and 40 years old who had recovered from COVID-19.

The J gene is TRBJ1-6, the V gene TRBV27, with a weak D call TRBD1 (6 bases). Looked up from germline, CDR1 is MNHEY and CDR2 is SMNVEV (reference sequence). CDR3 length equals 15 residues. The germline V and J ends were trimmed by 6 bases and 0 bases, with 9 bases remaining between them. The CDR3 DNA is TGTGCCAGCAGCCAGACAGGCTCCTATAATTCACCCCTCCACTTT. Translating it yields CASSQTGSYNSPLHF.

The chain recombines TRBV12-5 with TRBJ1-3; D is unresolved. The germline CDR1 and CDR2 sequences are LGHNT and FRNRAP. The CDR3 length is 16 residues. Trimming removed 0 bases at V and 3 bases at J, with 12 bases between. The CDR3 bases are TGTGCTAGTGGTTTGGTATCGGGGAATTTTGGAAACACCATATATTTT. It translates to CASGLVSGNFGNTIYF. The full variable domain, rest sourced from reference TRBV12-5 and TRBJ1-3, is DARVTQTPRHKVTEMGQEVTMRCQPILGHNTVFWYRQTMMQGLELLAYFRNRAPLDDSGMPKDRFSAEMPDATLATLKIQPSEPRDSAVYFCASGLVSGNFGNTIYFGEGSWLTVV.

This clone was counted only a few times. This chain uses TRBV19 with TRBJ2-7; D gene uncertain. Trimming pared 5 bases from V and 7 bases from J, leaving 9 bases between. Germline-derived CDR1 and CDR2 are LNHDA and SQIVND (reference sequence). The CDR3 is made up of 11 amino acids. Here the CDR3 reads CASSAFGEQYF. The CDR3 DNA reads TGTGCCAGTAGTGCGTTCGGGGAGCAGTACTTC.

This clone was seen just once. The chain couples TRBV13 to TRBJ1-6; D not certain. The germline CDR1 and CDR2 sequences are PRHDT and FYEKMQ (reference sequence). V was clipped by 3 bases and J by 7 bases, with 4 bases between them. The CDR3 is 12 amino acids. This CDR3 reads CASSFLNSPLHF. CDR3 sequence (DNA): TGTGCCAGCAGCTTTTTAAATTCACCCCTCCACTTT. Complete variable domain (other parts from reference TRBV13 and TRBJ1-6): AAGVIQSPRHLIKEKRETATLKCYPIPRHDTVYWYQQGPGQDPQFLISFYEKMQSDKGSIPDRFSAQQFSDYHSELNMSSLELGDSALYFCASSFLNSPLHFGNGTRLTVT.

The V call is TRBV21-1, the J call TRBJ1-2; the D call TRBD1 from the table was never checked on the DNA. TRBV21-1 is termed a pseudogene. The CDR3 runs 14 residues. CDR3 bases: TGTGCCAGCGAGACAGGGGGCCTAAACTATGGCTACACCTTC. Amino acid sequence: CASETGGLNYGYTF.

The chain joins TRBV4-1 to TRBJ2-3; the match to TRBD2 covers 8 bases. Per germline, CDR1 MGHRA and CDR2 YSYEKL. The CDR3 is made up of 15 amino acids. V shed 4 bases, J shed 4 bases, and the junction held 7 bases outside the gene matches. The CDR3 loop is CASSPPILAADTQYF. In nucleotides, the CDR3 is TGCGCCAGCAGCCCACCCATACTAGCGGCAGATACGCAGTATTTT.

V and J are TRBV7-3 and TRBJ1-2; 11 bases line up with TRBD1. The germline gives CDR1 SGHTA, CDR2 FQGTGA. This CDR3 contains 15 residues. V lost 6 bases and J lost 3; bases outside the gene matches: 6. The DNA for the CDR3 is TGTGCCAGCAGTTGGGGACAGGGGGTTTACTATGGCTACACCTTC. Amino acids: CASSWGQGVYYGYTF.

V and J are TRBV12-3 or TRBV12-4 and TRBJ1-2; 7 bases line up with TRBD1. The length of the CDR3 is 12 residues. Trimming cost V 6 bases and J 10 bases; bases outside gene matches: 8. Here the CDR3 DNA reads TGTGCCAGCAGCCATTCGACAGGGACCTACACCTTC. It translates to CASSHSTGTYTF.

The chain links TRBV3-1 (or the pseudogene TRBV3-2) to TRBJ2-7, with D possibly TRBD1 on 5 matching bases. The CDR3 is 13 residues long. V lost 2 bases and J lost 6, with 11 bases in between. Looked up from germline, CDR1 is LGHDT and CDR2 is YNNKEL (reference sequence). CDR3 residues: CASSQTTGTEQYF. The DNA of the CDR3 is TGTGCCAGCAGCCAAACCACAGGTACCGAGCAGTACTTC.

The chain recombines TRBV27 with TRBJ1-1; D is ambiguous. Trimming removed 4 bases from V and 5 bases from J, with 5 bases in between. Looked up from germline, CDR1 is MNHEY and CDR2 is SMNVEV (reference sequence). The CDR3 extends over 11 amino acids. This CDR3 is CASSSSTEAFF. Here the CDR3 DNA reads TGTGCCAGCAGTTCGTCTACTGAAGCTTTCTTT.

This clone was detected only once. The chain's CDR3 is CASSVRVAISGANVLTF. In DNA, the CDR3 is TGTGCCAGCAGCGTGAGAGTAGCGATCTCTGGGGCCAACGTCCTGACTTTC. The chain links TRBV7-2 to TRBJ2-6; D is possibly TRBD2 (5 bases). Germline-derived CDR1 and CDR2 are SGHTA and FQGNSA. The CDR3 covers 17 residues. V lost 5 bases to trimming and J lost 0 bases, with 14 bases between them. The full variable domain, completed using reference TRBV7-2 and TRBJ2-6, is GAGVSQSPSNKVTEKGKDVELRCDPISGHTALYWYRQSLGQGLEFLIYFQGNSAPDKSGLPSDRFSAERTGGSVSTLTIQRTQQEDSAVYLCASSVRVAISGANVLTFGAGSRLTVL.

The rearrangement links TRBV3-1 (or the pseudogene TRBV3-2) to TRBJ2-7; D is perhaps TRBD2 (6 bases). In germline, CDR1 is LGHDT, CDR2 YNNKEL (reference sequence). The ends were cut back, 3 bases at V and 6 bases at J, with 12 bases in the middle. The CDR3 totals 13 residues. The CDR3 reads CASSHGPEGEQYF. As DNA, the CDR3 is TGTGCCAGCAGCCACGGTCCGGAGGGCGAGCAGTACTTC.

This chain connects TRBV18 to TRBJ1-4, with a possible D match to TRBD1 (6 bases). The CDR3 spans 14 residues. Trimming left V 4 bases short and J 8 bases short, with 14 bases between. CDR1 is KGHSH, CDR2 LQKENI, per germline. The CDR3: CASSQPGDREKLFF. As DNA, the CDR3 is TGTGCCAGCTCACAACCAGGGGATCGGGAAAAACTGTTTTTT.

The chain joins TRBV18 to TRBJ2-7; a weak D match, TRBD1 (5 bases). V gave up 5 bases and J gave up 7 bases, with 12 bases separating them. The CDR3 consists of 12 residues. Per germline, CDR1 KGHSH and CDR2 LQKENI. The CDR3 nucleotides read TGTGCCAGCTCATCCTTGGGGCGGGAGCAGTACTTC. This encodes CASSSLGREQYF.

The rearrangement joins TRBV7-8 to TRBJ2-4; 14 nucleotides align to TRBD2. J lost 1 base, V lost 4 bases, and 9 bases had no gene match. This CDR3 comprises 19 residues. Germline values: CDR1 SGHVS, CDR2 FQNEAQ. The CDR3 DNA is TGTGCCAGCAGCTCCGGACTAGCGGGGGGAGTAGGGGCCAAAAACATTCAGTACTTC. Protein: CASSSGLAGGVGAKNIQYF.

This clone was seen only a few times. The rearrangement joins TRBV18 to TRBJ2-7; 10 nucleotides line up with TRBD1. CDR1 is KGHSH, CDR2 LQKENI, per germline. CDR3 length: 15 residues. J gave up 5 bases and V 5 bases, and 9 bases lay outside the gene matches. The CDR3 loop reads CASSSPGTGEHEQYF. CDR3 in DNA: TGTGCCAGCTCATCTCCAGGGACAGGGGAGCACGAGCAGTACTTC.

The chain employs TRBV11-2 and TRBJ1-2; TRBD1 aligns across 7 bases. Per germline, CDR1 SGHAT and CDR2 FQNNGV. With V trimmed by 2 bases and J by 4 bases, 4 bases remained unmatched. CDR3 length: 14 residues. Here the CDR3 reads CASSLPGQLYGYTF. Written as DNA, the CDR3 is TGTGCCAGCAGCTTACCGGGACAGCTCTATGGCTACACCTTC.

The chain combines TRBV5-1 with TRBJ1-1, with TRBD1 identical over 10 bases. The J segment lost 1 base and the V segment lost 0 bases, leaving 0 bases of the junction unmatched. Germline CDR1 is SGHRS and CDR2 is YFSETQ. The CDR3 is made up of 15 amino acids. Here the CDR3 reads CASSLGTGGNTEAFF. The CDR3 nucleotides read TGCGCCAGCAGCTTGGGGACAGGGGGGAACACTGAAGCTTTCTTT.

This clone was seen a handful of times. This rearrangement joins TRBV9 to TRBJ1-1, with TRBD1 matching 7 bases. Germline CDR1 reads SGDLS; CDR2 reads YYNGEE. J was trimmed by 1 base and V by 3 bases; bases with no gene match: 12. CDR3 size: 17 residues. For the CDR3, the DNA is TGTGCCAGCAGCGCGCATTGGCCGGGACAGAAGAACACTGAAGCTTTCTTT. It specifies CASSAHWPGQKNTEAFF.

The CDR3 region has the DNA TGTGCCAGCAGCTTGGAGGGGGGGGGCATCACAGATACGCAGTATTTT. Protein product: CASSLEGGGITDTQYF. The genes are TRBV5-4 and TRBJ2-3; TRBD2 might be the D (7 bases). Germline-derived CDR1 and CDR2 are SGHNT and YYREEE (reference sequence). V was cut by 0 bases and J by 2 bases, with 13 bases left in between. The CDR3 totals 16 residues.

For the CDR3, the DNA is TGCGCCAGCACGGGCAGGGCGTCCTACGAGCAGTACTTC. Encoded protein: CASTGRASYEQYF. This chain joins TRBV5-1 and TRBJ2-7, with a possible D match to TRBD1 (5 bases). Trimming pared 6 bases from V and 1 base from J, leaving 11 bases between. The CDR3 is made up of 13 amino acids. Germline loops: CDR1 SGHRS, CDR2 YFSETQ.

This sequence joins TRBV2 and TRBJ2-2, with TRBD2 identical over 8 bases. Germline V gene data show CDR1 as SNHLY and CDR2 as FYNNEI. The CDR3 has 16 amino acids. V gave up 4 bases and J gave up 0 bases; unmatched junction bases: 4. CDR3 sequence: CASSGPGLANTGELFF. The CDR3, as DNA: TGTGCCAGCAGTGGACCGGGACTAGCGAACACCGGGGAGCTGTTTTTT. The whole variable domain, filled in from reference TRBV2 and TRBJ2-2, reads EPEVTQTPSHQVTQMGQEVILRCVPISNHLYFYWYRQILGQKVEFLVSFYNNEISEKSEIFDDQFSVERPDGSNFTLKIRSTKLEDSAMYFCASSGPGLANTGELFFGEGSRLTVL.